This TCR beta chain was found in a study of T-cell memory formation after mild COVID-19. Study as a whole: TCR clustering was largely donor specific.

MiXCR was run by TCRdb on the 5' RACE reads, yielding one entry per CDR3 protein. The sample contains about 250,000 distinct CDR3 sequences, more than 15% of which appear only once. The table lists this clonotype with a few counts. The antigen is unknown. Study outcomes and limitations: Researchers found some responding clones in pre-infection memory, a sign that cross-reactive memory joined.

The CDR3 totals 11 residues. Trimming removed 8 bases from V and 8 bases from J, with 7 bases in between. In germline, CDR1 is MNHEY, CDR2 SVGAGI. The clonotype was recovered from a man younger than 30 who had mild COVID-19 (a few samples of this study predate the infection). Cell type and time point are not known. V is TRBV6-5 and J is TRBJ1-6; D call uncertain. The sequenced sample was PBMCs or a T cell subset sorted from them (not recorded which). In nucleotides, the CDR3 is TGTGCCAGCGGGCTGGATTCACCCCTCCACTTT. The encoded protein is CASGLDSPLHF.